Below, 27 T cell receptor beta chains from the same sample are listed, as sequenced in a study of breast tumors, draining lymph nodes, adjacent tissues (dated by TCRdb to 2016 to 2017). Lymph node samples came from the axillary draining lymph nodes of breast cancer patients. Library generation was performed with multiplex PCR. The run used an Illumina HiSeq 2000. TCRdb passed the public sequencing reads through fastp at Q25 and MiXCR, retaining productive beta sequences. Rows with a matching CDR3 protein are joined into one entry that keeps the most common DNA and genes. The sample profile shows 200,000 or so distinct CDR3 sequences; over 25% of them were found once. The ten largest clones add up to roughly 4% of the sample. Sequencing was done on a sample of axillary lymph node tissue. All receptors derive from a female donor with breast cancer. Some clones in this sample may be carry-over from other donors' samples.

There are many counts of this clonotype. J is TRBJ2-7 and V is TRBV20-1; 10 bases line up with TRBD1. This CDR3 has 14 amino acids. V shed 5 bases, J shed 2 bases, and the junction held 6 bases outside the gene matches. Germline V CDR1 and CDR2: DFQATT, SNEGSKA (reference sequence). The CDR3 spells CSAPGQGLPYEQYF. The CDR3 coding sequence is TGCAGTGCTCCGGGACAGGGGTTACCCTACGAGCAGTACTTC.

This clonotype was detected only a few times. This could be a read error, since a much larger clone is one nucleotide away. The gene calls are TRBV4-1 and TRBJ1-2, with D maybe TRBD1 (6 bases). CDR3 length: 15 residues. CDR1 and CDR2 (germline): MGHRA, YSYEKL. CDR3 residues: CASSQEVCPPTGPLF. The CDR3 DNA follows: TGCGCCAGCAGCCAAGAAGTTTGCCCCCCGACAGGCCCCCTCTTC.

As DNA, the CDR3 is TGTGCCAGCAGCTTAACCCCCAGGGGGGCCAACGTCCTGACTTTC. This gives the protein CASSLTPRGANVLTF. The gene calls are TRBV7-3 and TRBJ2-6; D unclear. This CDR3 has 15 amino acids. Germline V gene sequence: CDR1 SGHTA, CDR2 FQGTGA. The germline V and J ends were trimmed by 0 bases and 4 bases, with 7 bases remaining between them.

The CDR3 reads CASSSRTNYGYTF. In DNA form, the CDR3 reads TGTGCCAGCAGCTCACGGACTAACTATGGCTACACCTTC. The genes are TRBV7-3 and TRBJ1-2, with D unresolved. V shed 4 bases and J shed 0 bases, with 6 bases lying between them. Germline V gene data show CDR1 as SGHTA and CDR2 as FQGTGA. There are 13 residues in the CDR3.

This clonotype was observed a handful of times. This chain links TRBV5-4 with TRBJ2-3; possibly TRBD2 for D (5 bases). Trimming took 4 bases from V and 5 from J, leaving 17 bases between them. The CDR3 contains 15 residues. Germline values: CDR1 SGHNT, CDR2 YYREEE (reference sequence). Written as DNA, the CDR3 is TGTGCCAGCAGCCGGGGAACCCCCCGGGGAGATACGCAGTATTTT. It yields the protein CASSRGTPRGDTQYF. Full variable domain (rest looked up from reference TRBV5-4 and TRBJ2-3): ETGVTQSPTHLIKTRGQQVTLRCSSQSGHNTVSWYQQALGQGPQFIFQYYREEENGRGNFPPRFSGLQFPNYSSELNVNALELDDSALYLCASSRGTPRGDTQYFGPGTRLTVL.

The chain employs TRBV19 and TRBJ1-4, with TRBD1 matching over 9 bases. The CDR3 has 14 amino acids. Trimming took 5 bases from V and 5 from J; bases not matched to a gene: 3. The V gene's germline CDR1 is LNHDA and CDR2 SQIVND (reference sequence). The chain's CDR3 is CASSAGQGNEKLFF. DNA for the CDR3: TGTGCCAGTAGTGCGGGACAGGGAAATGAAAAACTGTTTTTT.

The sample holds one count of this clonotype. V is TRBV25-1 and J is TRBJ1-5, with 9 bases matching TRBD1. After removal of 8 bases from V and 3 bases from J, the junction contained 11 bases not matched to a gene. The CDR3 loop spans 16 amino acids. CDR1 and CDR2 from the germline V gene are MGHDK and SYGVNS. The DNA of the CDR3 is TGTGCCAGCTTCCGGACAGGGGACCAGGTCAATCAGCCCCAGCATTTT. It codes for CASFRTGDQVNQPQHF. Filled out from reference TRBV25-1 and TRBJ1-5, the complete variable domain reads EADIYQTPRYLVIGTGKKITLECSQTMGHDKMYWYQQDPGMELHLIHYSYGVNSTEKGDLSSESTVSRIRTEHFPLTLESARPSHTSQYLCASFRTGDQVNQPQHFGDGTRLSIL.

Ten or more counts support this clonotype. The chain joins TRBV6-5 to TRBJ2-3; the D is unclear. Germline-derived CDR1 and CDR2 are MNHEY and SVGAGI. Deletions cut 6 bases from V and 1 base from J, with 8 bases between. The CDR3 is 13 residues long. The CDR3 protein is CASREDGTDTQYF. For the CDR3, the DNA is TGTGCCAGCAGGGAAGACGGCACAGATACGCAGTATTTT.

This sequence joins TRBV6-6 and TRBJ1-4; perhaps TRBD1 as D (5 bases). V lost 2 bases, J lost 6 bases, and 7 bases lay in between. CDR1 is MNHNY and CDR2 is SVGAGI in the germline V gene (reference sequence). The CDR3 is made up of 13 amino acids. This chain's CDR3 is CASSYGGDEKLFF. CDR3 DNA: TGTGCCAGCAGTTACGGAGGGGATGAAAAACTGTTTTTT.

This clonotype was picked up one time. This may arise from a read error, as a much more abundant clone is one base away. The chain uses TRBV5-1 and TRBJ2-5, with D possibly matching TRBD2 (7 bases). The CDR3 spans 17 residues. From germline, CDR1 is SGHRS and CDR2 YFSETQ. The CDR3 bases are TGCGCCCGCAGCTTGGGGCCCTCAGGGGAGGGGAAAGAGACCCAGTACTTC. It is translated as CARSLGPSGEGKETQYF.

This clonotype was counted ten times or more. The chain has TRBV9 and TRBJ2-1; D is undetermined. This CDR3 spans 13 amino acids. Germline V gene sequence: CDR1 SGDLS, CDR2 YYNGEE. V lost 0 bases, J lost 6 bases, and 7 bases lay in between. The DNA for the CDR3 is TGTGCCAGCAGCGTAGGGTACACCAATGAGCAGTTCTTC. Translating it yields CASSVGYTNEQFF.

This clonotype was counted ten times or more. The chain uses TRBV20-1 and TRBJ1-2; D unresolved. The V gene lost 0 bases and the J gene lost 4 bases, with 15 bases spanning the gap. Germline loops: CDR1 DFQATT, CDR2 SNEGSKA (reference sequence). The CDR3 spans 15 residues. This CDR3 reads CSARDSEGLLYGYTF. The CDR3 nucleotides are TGCAGTGCTAGAGATTCGGAGGGCCTACTCTATGGCTACACCTTC.

This clonotype came up many times. The chain employs TRBV3-1 and TRBJ2-5; a possible D gene is TRBD2 (9 bases). Trimming took off 4 bases at V and 2 bases at J, with 17 bases between the two ends. Per germline, CDR1 LGHDT and CDR2 YNNKEL (reference sequence). The CDR3 is made up of 16 amino acids. As DNA, the CDR3 is TGTGCCAGCAGCCCCAGGGGGCTAGCGGGGCAAGAGACCCAGTACTTC. Translated: CASSPRGLAGQETQYF.

The chain joins TRBV14 to TRBJ1-6; D remains ambiguous. Trimming took off 0 bases at V and 11 bases at J, with 8 bases between the two ends. CDR3 length equals 13 residues. CDR1 and CDR2 (germline): SGHDN, FVKESK. DNA of the CDR3: TGTGCCAGCAGCCAAGATCGAGAGGCACCCCTCCACTTT. It codes for CASSQDREAPLHF.

This clonotype has a count of ten or more. The chain couples TRBV14 to TRBJ2-7; 16 bases fit TRBD2. The germline CDR1 and CDR2 sequences are SGHDN and FVKESK. CDR3 length equals 17 residues. V gave up 4 bases and J gave up 0 bases; unmatched junction bases: 3. In DNA form, the CDR3 reads TGTGCCAGCAGCCGAGGGACTAGCGGGAGGGTCTCCTACGAGCAGTACTTC. It encodes CASSRGTSGRVSYEQYF.

This clonotype was seen ten or more times. The chain joins TRBV6-5 to TRBJ2-6; D possibly corresponds to TRBD2 (6 bases). This CDR3 is built from 15 residues. The V gene lost 6 bases and the J gene lost 0 bases, with 9 bases spanning the gap. The germline CDR1 and CDR2 sequences are MNHEY and SVGAGI. The CDR3 spells CASRRGDSGANVLTF. The DNA of the CDR3 is TGTGCCAGCAGGCGGGGAGACTCTGGGGCCAACGTCCTGACTTTC.

A remark on this clonotype: Given a much more abundant clone one base away, this may be a read error. The chain joins TRBV28 to TRBJ2-7, with D possibly being TRBD1 (6 bases). This CDR3 has 13 residues. Looked up from germline, CDR1 is MDHEN and CDR2 is SYDVKM. The CDR3 reads CVSSPGQLTRQYF. In nucleotides, the CDR3 is TGTGTCAGCAGCCCTGGACAGCTTACTCGGCAGTACTTC.

Ten or more counts support this clonotype. The V gene is TRBV5-4, the J gene TRBJ2-3; 7 bases agree with TRBD2. The CDR3 covers 15 residues. V lost 7 bases, J lost 8 bases, and 16 bases stayed unmatched. The germline V gene encodes CDR1 SGHNT and CDR2 YYREEE (reference sequence). CDR3 sequence: CASPPPGLRVATQYF. The CDR3 DNA reads TGTGCCAGCCCCCCTCCGGGACTAAGAGTAGCTACGCAGTATTTT.

The chain employs TRBV9 and TRBJ1-1; possible D gene TRBD1, 6 bases. Germline CDR1 and CDR2: SGDLS and YYNGEE. V lost 4 bases, J lost 1 base, and 20 bases lay in between. The CDR3 runs 17 residues. The CDR3 nucleotides are TGTGCCAGCAGCTCCCTCGGGGTGGGGGGCGCGAACACTGAAGCTTTCTTT. Translated, it gives CASSSLGVGGANTEAFF. Based on the CDR3 plus reference TRBV9 and TRBJ1-1, the full variable domain is DSGVTQTPKHLITATGQRVTLRCSPRSGDLSVYWYQQSLDQGLQFLIQYYNGEERAKGNILERFSAQQFPDLHSELNLSSLELGDSALYFCASSSLGVGGANTEAFFGQGTRLTVV.

This clonotype appeared many times. The chain links TRBV6-6 to TRBJ2-7, with no clear D. The V gene's germline CDR1 is MNHNY and CDR2 SVGAGI (reference sequence). This CDR3 contains 16 residues. The V gene lost 4 bases and the J gene lost 0 bases, with 16 bases spanning the gap. In nucleotides, the CDR3 is TGTGCCAGCAGTTCCAACCTCAGGAGTAGCTCCTACGAGCAGTACTTC. It translates to CASSSNLRSSSYEQYF.

The chain carries TRBV2 and TRBJ1-2; D is uncertain. Germline lookup yields CDR1 SNHLY and CDR2 FYNNEI. Trimming took off 7 bases at V and 4 bases at J, with 10 bases between the two ends. The CDR3 is made up of 12 amino acids. The CDR3 protein is CASTLDGYGYTF. CDR3 bases: TGTGCCAGCACCCTAGACGGCTATGGCTACACCTTC.

This clonotype was seen ten or more times. This chain joins TRBV7-6 and TRBJ1-2, with TRBD1 identical over 7 bases. The CDR3 is 13 residues long. V was clipped by 6 bases and J by 2 bases; unmatched bases: 3. Germline V gene sequence: CDR1 SGHVS, CDR2 FNYEAQ. The CDR3 protein is CASSPTGNYGYTF. In DNA, the CDR3 is TGTGCCAGCAGTCCGACAGGGAACTATGGCTACACCTTC.

This clonotype has more than one count but fewer than ten. The chain links TRBV10-1 to TRBJ2-3, with a weak D call TRBD1 (6 bases). The CDR3 contains 14 residues. From germline, CDR1 is WNHNN and CDR2 SYGVQD (reference sequence). Trimming stripped 2 bases from V and 10 bases from J, with 16 bases between. The CDR3 bases are TGCGCCAGCAGTGAGCAGGGGCGATGGGGTCCGCAGTATTTT. It specifies CASSEQGRWGPQYF.

Notes on this clonotype: A clone one base away is much larger, so this may be a read error. This sequence joins TRBV11-2 and TRBJ1-2, with unresolved D. CDR3 length: 13 residues. In germline, CDR1 is SGHAT, CDR2 FQNNGV. CDR3 sequence reads: CASSRDRNSGYTF. In DNA, the CDR3 is TGTGCCAGCAGCCGCGACCGTAACTCTGGCTACACCTTC.

This clonotype has ten or more counts. The chain couples TRBV4-1 to TRBJ2-3, with TRBD2 matching 13 bases. The CDR3 runs 17 residues. After removal of 1 base from V and 4 bases from J, the junction contained 5 bases not matched to a gene. CDR1 MGHRA and CDR2 YSYEKL come from the germline V gene. CDR3 loop: CASSQGTSGGRPDTQYF. In DNA form, the CDR3 reads TGCGCCAGCAGCCAAGGGACTAGCGGGGGAAGGCCAGATACGCAGTATTTT.

Many counts were recorded for this clonotype. The rearrangement links TRBV30 to TRBJ2-7; TRBD2 might be the D (5 bases). CDR1 is GTSNPN, CDR2 SVGIG, per germline (reference sequence). CDR3 size: 11 residues. Trimming shortened V by 3 bases and J by 2 bases, and 5 bases separated the two germline ends. CDR3 region: CAWREAYEQYF. The CDR3 DNA sequence: TGTGCCTGGAGGGAGGCCTACGAGCAGTACTTC.

Remarks on this clonotype: A junction boundary mismatches the germline segment, possibly from a read error. This chain uses TRBV2 with TRBJ1-4; TRBD1 matches at 9 bases. Germline V gives CDR1 SNHLY, CDR2 FYNNEI. The CDR3 covers 15 residues. The CDR3 sequence is CASSVEQGAGEKLLF. The CDR3 DNA follows: TGTGCCAGCAGTGTCGAACAGGGGGCGGGTGAAAAGCTGTTGTTT.